The rows below give T cell receptor beta chains drawn from one sample of a study of blood T cell repertoires in COVID-19. The protocol was immunoSEQ multiplex PCR, while the TCRdb copy is restricted to in-frame clones and leaves out a portion. Among 150,000 to 180,000 clones listed, approximately 78% were seen once. The sample consisted of peripheral blood. Source of these receptors: an elderly man with acute or convalescent COVID-19. CDR3s include the opening cysteine and the closing phenylalanine or tryptophan. A D gene is named only where the DNA matches it firmly. The size of a clone is reported for some rows only, either as once, few or many, or as a class for expanded clones.

d_gene: TRBD1; j_gene: TRBJ2-3; v_gene: TRBV5-1; abundance: .; CDR3nt: TGCGCCAGCGGAATCGGACAGGGGTTATCAGATACGCAGTATTTT; CDR3aa: CASGIGQGLSDTQYF
d_gene: .; j_gene: TRBJ2-2; v_gene: TRBV5-1; abundance: .; CDR3nt: TGCGCCAGCAGCTTGGGTGGTAGTTGGAGTACCGGGGAGCTGTTTTTT; CDR3aa: CASSLGGSWSTGELFF
d_gene: .; j_gene: TRBJ1-4; v_gene: TRBV28; abundance: .; CDR3nt: TGTGCCAGCAGACGCAGGGGAACTAATGAAAAACTGTTTTTT; CDR3aa: CASRRRGTNEKLFF
d_gene: TRBD1; j_gene: TRBJ1-5; v_gene: TRBV6-5; abundance: .; CDR3nt: TGTGCCAGCAGTTCCACAGGGGAAGGGGGAACGACCCAGCATTTT; CDR3aa: CASSSTGEGGTTQHF
d_gene: .; j_gene: TRBJ1-2; v_gene: TRBV5-4; abundance: .; CDR3nt: TGTGCCAGCAGCGAGGCCGCCGGCGGGTATGGCTACACCTTC; CDR3aa: CASSEAAGGYGYTF
d_gene: .; j_gene: TRBJ2-2; v_gene: TRBV7-8; abundance: once; CDR3nt: TGTGCCAGCAGCGGGTTGCGGGTCCGGACCGGGGAGCTGTTTTTT; CDR3aa: CASSGLRVRTGELFF
d_gene: .; j_gene: TRBJ1-2; v_gene: TRBV6-5; abundance: .; CDR3nt: TGTGCCAGCAAGAAGGAGGGTTCCAACTATGGCTACACCTTC; CDR3aa: CASKKEGSNYGYTF
d_gene: .; j_gene: TRBJ1-1; v_gene: TRBV9; abundance: .; CDR3nt: TGTGCCAGCAGCCCTACAGTACACACTGAAGCTTTCTTT; CDR3aa: CASSPTVHTEAFF
d_gene: TRBD1; j_gene: TRBJ1-2; v_gene: TRBV5-1; abundance: .; CDR3nt: TGCGCCAGCAGCCCGAGGACAGGGGCTGCTAACTATGGCTACACCTTC; CDR3aa: CASSPRTGAANYGYTF
d_gene: .; j_gene: TRBJ1-2; v_gene: TRBV29-1; abundance: .; CDR3nt: TGCAGCGTTGCCTTGAGGCAGAGCTATGGCTACACCTTC; CDR3aa: CSVALRQSYGYTF
d_gene: TRBD1; j_gene: TRBJ2-5; v_gene: TRBV5-1; abundance: .; CDR3nt: TGCGCCAGCAGCTTTGGACAGGGGGCGCGATTAGAGACCCAGTACTTC; CDR3aa: CASSFGQGARLETQYF
d_gene: TRBD1; j_gene: TRBJ2-2; v_gene: TRBV11-2; abundance: .; CDR3nt: TGTGCCAGCAGCACATACAGGGGACCGAACACCGGGGAGCTGTTTTTT; CDR3aa: CASSTYRGPNTGELFF
d_gene: .; j_gene: TRBJ1-1; v_gene: TRBV19; abundance: few; CDR3nt: TGTGCCAGTAGTACCCTACAGGTTTCGAGCACTGAAGCTTTCTTT; CDR3aa: CASSTLQVSSTEAFF
d_gene: .; j_gene: TRBJ1-1; v_gene: TRBV7-9; abundance: .; CDR3nt: TGTGCCAGCAGCTTAGGGTCCTCGGGGACTGAAGCTTTCTTT; CDR3aa: CASSLGSSGTEAFF
d_gene: .; j_gene: TRBJ1-2; v_gene: TRBV27; abundance: .; CDR3nt: TGTGCCAGCAGTTCGGACAGTAACTATGGCTACACCTTC; CDR3aa: CASSSDSNYGYTF
d_gene: TRBD1; j_gene: TRBJ1-2; v_gene: TRBV6-1; abundance: .; CDR3nt: TGTGCCAGCAGTGAAGACAGGGGAGGCTATGGCTACACCTTC; CDR3aa: CASSEDRGGYGYTF
d_gene: TRBD2; j_gene: TRBJ2-1; v_gene: TRBV2; abundance: once; CDR3nt: TGTGCCAGCAGTGATATTAGCGGGGGGTGGTTGAGTGAGCAGTTCTTC; CDR3aa: CASSDISGGWLSEQFF
d_gene: .; j_gene: TRBJ1-1; v_gene: TRBV6-5; abundance: once; CDR3nt: TGTGCCAGCAGTTACTCGCCCACAGGGACTGAAGCTTTCTTT; CDR3aa: CASSYSPTGTEAFF
d_gene: TRBD1; j_gene: TRBJ1-2; v_gene: TRBV6-5; abundance: once; CDR3nt: TGTGCCAGCAGGAGACAGGGAGTAGACGGCTACACCTTC; CDR3aa: CASRRQGVDGYTF
d_gene: TRBD2; j_gene: TRBJ2-5; v_gene: TRBV5-1; abundance: .; CDR3nt: TGCGCCAGCAGCGCCGGGACTAGCGGACAAGAGACCCAGTACTTC; CDR3aa: CASSAGTSGQETQYF
d_gene: .; j_gene: TRBJ2-4; v_gene: TRBV5-1; abundance: once; CDR3nt: TGCGCCAGCAGCTTAAAGGGGTATGGAAACATTCAGTACTTC; CDR3aa: CASSLKGYGNIQYF
d_gene: TRBD1; j_gene: TRBJ2-7; v_gene: TRBV9; abundance: .; CDR3nt: TGTGCCAGCAGCCCCCGGGACAGGGGAACAAGAGACGAGCAGTACTTC; CDR3aa: CASSPRDRGTRDEQYF
d_gene: .; j_gene: TRBJ1-1; v_gene: TRBV5-1; abundance: .; CDR3nt: TGCGCCAGCAGCTTGGTTCTGGCGGACACTGAAGCTTTCTTT; CDR3aa: CASSLVLADTEAFF
d_gene: TRBD1; j_gene: TRBJ1-6; v_gene: TRBV7-9; abundance: .; CDR3nt: TGTGCCAGCAGCTTGGGACAGAAAAATTCACCCCTCCACTTT; CDR3aa: CASSLGQKNSPLHF
d_gene: .; j_gene: TRBJ2-7; v_gene: TRBV30; abundance: few; CDR3nt: TGTGCCTGGTCATACAGTAACTCCTACGAGCAGTACTTC; CDR3aa: CAWSYSNSYEQYF
d_gene: .; j_gene: TRBJ1-3; v_gene: TRBV5-1; abundance: few; CDR3nt: TGCGCCAGCAGCTTAACAGGGTCAAACACCATATATTTT; CDR3aa: CASSLTGSNTIYF
d_gene: TRBD1; j_gene: TRBJ1-5; v_gene: TRBV19; abundance: few; CDR3nt: TGTGCCAGTAGCTCGGGCCCGGGACAGGGGCATAGCAATCAGCCCCAGCATTTT; CDR3aa: CASSSGPGQGHSNQPQHF
d_gene: TRBD2; j_gene: TRBJ2-3; v_gene: TRBV27; abundance: .; CDR3nt: TGTGCCAGCAGTTCACTTGGGACTAGCGGGGGGATCACAGATACGCAGTATTTT; CDR3aa: CASSSLGTSGGITDTQYF
d_gene: .; j_gene: TRBJ1-4; v_gene: TRBV6-7; abundance: .; CDR3nt: TGTGCCAGCAGTAATTGGGACATAAATGAAAAACTGTTTTTT; CDR3aa: CASSNWDINEKLFF
d_gene: .; j_gene: TRBJ1-2; v_gene: TRBV27; abundance: .; CDR3nt: TGTGCCAGCAGCGACAGGTCGACTGGCTACACCTTC; CDR3aa: CASSDRSTGYTF
d_gene: .; j_gene: TRBJ2-6; v_gene: TRBV5-1; abundance: .; CDR3nt: TGCGCCAGCAGCATAAACTCTGGGGCCAACGTCCTGACTTTC; CDR3aa: CASSINSGANVLTF
d_gene: .; j_gene: TRBJ2-4; v_gene: TRBV10-2; abundance: .; CDR3nt: TGCGCCAGCAGCTCTGGGGCTAACATTCAGTACTTC; CDR3aa: CASSSGANIQYF
d_gene: TRBD1; j_gene: TRBJ1-5; v_gene: TRBV10-3; abundance: .; CDR3nt: TGTGCCATCAGTGGGACAGGGGGGGACGGTAGCAATCAGCCCCAGCATTTT; CDR3aa: CAISGTGGDGSNQPQHF
d_gene: .; j_gene: TRBJ1-2; v_gene: TRBV3-1/TRBV3-2; abundance: .; CDR3nt: TGTGCCAGCAGCCCGTCTCAGGGTAAGAAGAACTATGGCTACACCTTC; CDR3aa: CASSPSQGKKNYGYTF
d_gene: TRBD1; j_gene: TRBJ1-4; v_gene: TRBV28; abundance: many; CDR3nt: TGTGCCAGCAGCTATACAGGGGGCGGTGAAAAACTGTTTTTT; CDR3aa: CASSYTGGGEKLFF
d_gene: .; j_gene: TRBJ1-2; v_gene: TRBV6-5; abundance: .; CDR3nt: TGTGCCAGCAGTTCCTCGGGGGCGCATGGCTACACCTTC; CDR3aa: CASSSSGAHGYTF
d_gene: TRBD2; j_gene: TRBJ2-1; v_gene: TRBV29-1; abundance: few; CDR3nt: TGCAGCGTTAATAGCGGGGGGCCCAACAATGAGCAGTTCTTC; CDR3aa: CSVNSGGPNNEQFF
d_gene: TRBD1; j_gene: TRBJ1-1; v_gene: TRBV7-2; abundance: .; CDR3nt: TGTGCCAGCAGCCTGGACAGGGCCTCTGAAGCTTTCTTT; CDR3aa: CASSLDRASEAFF
d_gene: .; j_gene: TRBJ2-5; v_gene: TRBV9; abundance: .; CDR3nt: TGTGCCAGCAGCGTAGGATTGCAGGGTGGGGAGACCCAGTACTTC; CDR3aa: CASSVGLQGGETQYF
d_gene: .; j_gene: TRBJ2-7; v_gene: TRBV3-1/TRBV3-2; abundance: .; CDR3nt: TGTGCCAGCAGCCAGACAGGCGCCGAGCAGTACTTC; CDR3aa: CASSQTGAEQYF
d_gene: .; j_gene: TRBJ1-1; v_gene: TRBV12-3/TRBV12-4; abundance: .; CDR3nt: TGTGCCAGCAGCCTGGGACAGAACACTGAAGCTTTCTTT; CDR3aa: CASSLGQNTEAFF
d_gene: TRBD1; j_gene: TRBJ1-1; v_gene: TRBV4-2; abundance: .; CDR3nt: TGTGCCAGCAGCCAAGGAAACAGGGGCACTGAAGCTTTCTTT; CDR3aa: CASSQGNRGTEAFF
d_gene: TRBD1; j_gene: TRBJ1-2; v_gene: TRBV6-1; abundance: .; CDR3nt: TGTGCCAGCAGATTACCGGGACAGGGATCCTGCACCTTC; CDR3aa: CASRLPGQGSCTF
d_gene: .; j_gene: TRBJ2-4; v_gene: TRBV5-8; abundance: .; CDR3nt: TGTGCCAGCAGCTTCTATCAGGGCATAGCCAAAAACATTCAGTACTTC; CDR3aa: CASSFYQGIAKNIQYF
d_gene: .; j_gene: TRBJ2-1; v_gene: TRBV6-5; abundance: .; CDR3nt: TGTGCCAGCAGATTAGAATCCAGCGCTCACAATGAGCAGTTCTTC; CDR3aa: CASRLESSAHNEQFF
d_gene: TRBD1; j_gene: TRBJ1-1; v_gene: TRBV18; abundance: .; CDR3nt: TGTGCCAGCTCATCCGGACAGGGGAGGACTGAAGCTTTCTTT; CDR3aa: CASSSGQGRTEAFF
d_gene: TRBD1; j_gene: TRBJ1-3; v_gene: TRBV18; abundance: .; CDR3nt: TGTGCCAGCTCACCCGGCTGGGGACAGGGGCCATTCTCTGGAAACACCATATATTTT; CDR3aa: CASSPGWGQGPFSGNTIYF
d_gene: .; j_gene: TRBJ1-2; v_gene: TRBV18; abundance: few; CDR3nt: TGTGCCAGCTCACCAAAGACAAACAACTATGGCTACACCTTC; CDR3aa: CASSPKTNNYGYTF
d_gene: .; j_gene: TRBJ1-1; v_gene: TRBV5-1; abundance: .; CDR3nt: TGCGCCAGCAGCTTGTTGAGGCCCATGAACACTGAAGCTTTCTTT; CDR3aa: CASSLLRPMNTEAFF
d_gene: .; j_gene: TRBJ2-7; v_gene: TRBV19; abundance: .; CDR3nt: TGTGCCAGTAGCAAACGGGGGACGTGGGAGCAGTACTTC; CDR3aa: CASSKRGTWEQYF
d_gene: .; j_gene: TRBJ2-6; v_gene: TRBV24-1; abundance: .; CDR3nt: TGTGCCATCTCCGAGCCCTCTGGGGCCAACGTCCTGACTTTC; CDR3aa: CAISEPSGANVLTF